The present TCR beta chain was sequenced within a study of cytomegalovirus exposure and HLA in healthy donors. Study-level results: Common viral pathogens were later found to be apparently linked to several of the most significant clusters. A later analysis showed HLA-associated TCR beta chains outstripping equally common others in clonal expansion. Listed as cytomegalovirus-associated were over 150 TCR beta chains.

Germline V CDR1 and CDR2: MRHNA, SNTAGT. This CDR3 spans 18 amino acids. With 2 bases removed from V and 0 bases from J, the gap between germline ends came to 14 bases. A remark on this clone: The antigen remains undetermined.

In the PCR, 60 Vbeta and 13 Jbeta primers were used. Assay used: immunoSEQ multiplex PCR; TCRdb lists only in-frame clones, some missing. The table has approximately 180,000 clones, more than 85% seen once; the top ten hold about 0.21%. The sample was PBMCs. This clonotype was obtained from a girl less than two years old in good health and CMV-seronegative. V is TRBV6-4 and J is TRBJ1-6, with TRBD1 as a possible D gene (6 bases). The DNA for the CDR3 is TGTGCCAGCAGTGACAGGGCCCAAGGGGGCTCCTATAATTCACCCCTCCACTTT. Its protein is CASSDRAQGGSYNSPLHF.